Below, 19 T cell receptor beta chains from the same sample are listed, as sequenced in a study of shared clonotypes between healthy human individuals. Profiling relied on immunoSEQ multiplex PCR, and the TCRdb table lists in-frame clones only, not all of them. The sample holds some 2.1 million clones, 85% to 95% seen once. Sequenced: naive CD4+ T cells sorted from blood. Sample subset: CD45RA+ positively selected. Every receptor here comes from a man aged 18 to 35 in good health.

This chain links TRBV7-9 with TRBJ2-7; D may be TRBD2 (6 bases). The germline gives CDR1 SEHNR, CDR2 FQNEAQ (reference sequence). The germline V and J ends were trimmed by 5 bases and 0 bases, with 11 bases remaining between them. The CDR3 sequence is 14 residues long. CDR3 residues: CASSRTTASYEQYF. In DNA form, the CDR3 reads TGTGCCAGCAGCCGGACTACGGCCTCCTACGAGCAGTACTTC.

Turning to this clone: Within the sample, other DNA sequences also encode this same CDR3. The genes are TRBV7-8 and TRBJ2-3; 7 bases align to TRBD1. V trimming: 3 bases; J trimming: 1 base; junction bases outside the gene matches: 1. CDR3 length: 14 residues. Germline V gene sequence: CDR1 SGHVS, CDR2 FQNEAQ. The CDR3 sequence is CASSFTGGTDTQYF. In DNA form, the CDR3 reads TGTGCCAGCAGCTTCACAGGGGGCACAGATACGCAGTATTTT.

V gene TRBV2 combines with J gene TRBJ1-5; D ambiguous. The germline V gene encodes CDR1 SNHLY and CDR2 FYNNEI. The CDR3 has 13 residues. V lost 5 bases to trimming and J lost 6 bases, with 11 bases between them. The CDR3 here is CASSYKFGQPQHF. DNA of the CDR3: TGTGCCAGCAGTTACAAGTTCGGTCAGCCCCAGCATTTT.

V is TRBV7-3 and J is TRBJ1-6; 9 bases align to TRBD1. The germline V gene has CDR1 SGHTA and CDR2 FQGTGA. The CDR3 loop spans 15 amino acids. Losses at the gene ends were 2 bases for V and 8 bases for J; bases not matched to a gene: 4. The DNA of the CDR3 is TGTGCCAGCAGCTTACTTGGACAGGGGTATTCACCCCTCCACTTT. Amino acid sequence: CASSLLGQGYSPLHF. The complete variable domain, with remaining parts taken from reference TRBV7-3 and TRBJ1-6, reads GAGVSQTPSNKVTEKGKYVELRCDPISGHTALYWYRQSLGQGPEFLIYFQGTGAADDSGLPNDRFFAVRPEGSVSTLKIQRTERGDSAVYLCASSLLGQGYSPLHFGNGTRLTVT.

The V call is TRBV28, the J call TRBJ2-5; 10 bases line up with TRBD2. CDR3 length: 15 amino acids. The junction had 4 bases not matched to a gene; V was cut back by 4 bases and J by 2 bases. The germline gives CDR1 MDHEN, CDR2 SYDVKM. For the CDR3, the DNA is TGTGCCAGCAGTTCTTTAGCGGGGGGACAAGAGACCCAGTACTTC. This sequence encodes CASSSLAGGQETQYF.

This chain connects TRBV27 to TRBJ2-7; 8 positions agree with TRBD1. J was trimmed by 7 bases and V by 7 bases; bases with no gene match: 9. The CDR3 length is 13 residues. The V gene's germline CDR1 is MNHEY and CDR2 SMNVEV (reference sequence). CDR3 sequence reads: CASTYRGTGEQYF. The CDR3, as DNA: TGTGCCAGCACCTACAGGGGGACGGGGGAGCAGTACTTC.

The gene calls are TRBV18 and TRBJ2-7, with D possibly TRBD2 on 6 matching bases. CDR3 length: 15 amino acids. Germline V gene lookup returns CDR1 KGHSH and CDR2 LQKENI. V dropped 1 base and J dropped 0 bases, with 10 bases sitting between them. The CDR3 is CASSPLAGSSYEQYF. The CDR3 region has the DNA TGTGCCAGCTCACCACTTGCGGGATCCTCCTACGAGCAGTACTTC.

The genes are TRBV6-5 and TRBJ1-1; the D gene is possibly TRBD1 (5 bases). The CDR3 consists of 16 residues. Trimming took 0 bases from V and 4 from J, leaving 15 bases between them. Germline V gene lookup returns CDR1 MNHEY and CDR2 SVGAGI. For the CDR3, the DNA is TGTGCCAGCAGTTACTCGGGGGTAGCGAGAGGCACTGAAGCTTTCTTT. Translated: CASSYSGVARGTEAFF.

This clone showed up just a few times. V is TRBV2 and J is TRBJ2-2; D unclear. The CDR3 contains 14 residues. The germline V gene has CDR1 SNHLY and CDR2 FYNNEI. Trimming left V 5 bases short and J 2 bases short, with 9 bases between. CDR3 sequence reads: CASSHPGNTGELFF. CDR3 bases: TGTGCCAGCAGTCATCCAGGAAACACCGGGGAGCTGTTTTTT. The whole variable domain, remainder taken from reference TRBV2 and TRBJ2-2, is EPEVTQTPSHQVTQMGQEVILRCVPISNHLYFYWYRQILGQKVEFLVSFYNNEISEKSEIFDDQFSVERPDGSNFTLKIRSTKLEDSAMYFCASSHPGNTGELFFGEGSRLTVL.

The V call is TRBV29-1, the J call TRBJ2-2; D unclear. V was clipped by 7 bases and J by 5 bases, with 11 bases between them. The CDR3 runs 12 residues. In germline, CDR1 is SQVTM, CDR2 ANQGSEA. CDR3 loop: CSAGWQTGELFF. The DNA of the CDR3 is TGCAGCGCCGGGTGGCAGACCGGGGAGCTGTTTTTT.

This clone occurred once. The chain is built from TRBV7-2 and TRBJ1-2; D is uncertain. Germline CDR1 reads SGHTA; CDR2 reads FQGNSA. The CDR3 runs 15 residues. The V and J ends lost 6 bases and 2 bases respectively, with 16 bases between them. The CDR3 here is CASREGLGRNYGYTF. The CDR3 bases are TGTGCCAGCAGAGAAGGGTTGGGGAGAAACTATGGCTACACCTTC.

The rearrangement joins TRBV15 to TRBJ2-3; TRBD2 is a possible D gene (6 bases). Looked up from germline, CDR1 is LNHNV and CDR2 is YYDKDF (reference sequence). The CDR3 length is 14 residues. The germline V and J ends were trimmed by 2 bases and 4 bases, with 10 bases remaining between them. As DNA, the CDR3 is TGTGCCACCAGCAGACTAGCGCCCCCAGATACGCAGTATTTT. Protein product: CATSRLAPPDTQYF.

The CDR3 sequence is CASSLDATREQYF. In DNA, the CDR3 is TGTGCCAGCAGCTTAGATGCGACGCGCGAGCAGTACTTC. V is TRBV11-2 and J is TRBJ2-7, with no clear D. V lost 0 bases and J lost 6, with 9 bases in between. Germline V gives CDR1 SGHAT, CDR2 FQNNGV. CDR3 length: 13 amino acids.

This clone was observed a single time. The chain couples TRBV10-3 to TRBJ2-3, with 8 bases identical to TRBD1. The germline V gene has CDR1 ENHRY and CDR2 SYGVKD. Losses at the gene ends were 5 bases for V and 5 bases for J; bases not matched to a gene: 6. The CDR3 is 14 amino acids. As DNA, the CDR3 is TGTGCCATCAGTATCGCAGGGGGCATAGATACGCAGTATTTT. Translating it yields CAISIAGGIDTQYF.

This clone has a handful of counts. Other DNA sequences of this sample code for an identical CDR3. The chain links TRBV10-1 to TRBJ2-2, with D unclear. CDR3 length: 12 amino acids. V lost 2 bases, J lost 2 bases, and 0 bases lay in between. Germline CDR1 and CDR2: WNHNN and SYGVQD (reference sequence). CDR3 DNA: TGCGCCAGCAGTGAGAACACCGGGGAGCTGTTTTTT. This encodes CASSENTGELFF.

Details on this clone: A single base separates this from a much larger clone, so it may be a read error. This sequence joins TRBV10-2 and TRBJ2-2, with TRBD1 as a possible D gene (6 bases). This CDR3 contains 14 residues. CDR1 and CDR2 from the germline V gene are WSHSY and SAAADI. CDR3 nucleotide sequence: TGCGCCTGCAGGGGCAGATTGAACACCGGGGAGCTGTTTTTT. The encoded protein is CACRGRLNTGELFF.

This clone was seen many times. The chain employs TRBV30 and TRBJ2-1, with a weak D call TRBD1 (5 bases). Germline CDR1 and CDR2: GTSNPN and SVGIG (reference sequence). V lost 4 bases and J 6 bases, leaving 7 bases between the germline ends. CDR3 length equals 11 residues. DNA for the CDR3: TGTGCCTGGACAAGGGGCAATGAGCAGTTCTTC. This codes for CAWTRGNEQFF.

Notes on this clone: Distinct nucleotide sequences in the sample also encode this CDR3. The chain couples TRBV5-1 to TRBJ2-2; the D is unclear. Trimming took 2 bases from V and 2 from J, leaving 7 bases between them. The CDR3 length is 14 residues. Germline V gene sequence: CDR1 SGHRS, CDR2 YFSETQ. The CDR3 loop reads CASSFGSNTGELFF. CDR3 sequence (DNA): TGCGCCAGCAGCTTCGGCAGCAACACCGGGGAGCTGTTTTTT.

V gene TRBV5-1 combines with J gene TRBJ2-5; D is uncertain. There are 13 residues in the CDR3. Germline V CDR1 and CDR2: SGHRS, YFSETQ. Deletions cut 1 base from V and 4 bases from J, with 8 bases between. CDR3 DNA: TGCGCCAGCAGCTTGAATGATCGAGAGACCCAGTACTTC. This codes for CASSLNDRETQYF.